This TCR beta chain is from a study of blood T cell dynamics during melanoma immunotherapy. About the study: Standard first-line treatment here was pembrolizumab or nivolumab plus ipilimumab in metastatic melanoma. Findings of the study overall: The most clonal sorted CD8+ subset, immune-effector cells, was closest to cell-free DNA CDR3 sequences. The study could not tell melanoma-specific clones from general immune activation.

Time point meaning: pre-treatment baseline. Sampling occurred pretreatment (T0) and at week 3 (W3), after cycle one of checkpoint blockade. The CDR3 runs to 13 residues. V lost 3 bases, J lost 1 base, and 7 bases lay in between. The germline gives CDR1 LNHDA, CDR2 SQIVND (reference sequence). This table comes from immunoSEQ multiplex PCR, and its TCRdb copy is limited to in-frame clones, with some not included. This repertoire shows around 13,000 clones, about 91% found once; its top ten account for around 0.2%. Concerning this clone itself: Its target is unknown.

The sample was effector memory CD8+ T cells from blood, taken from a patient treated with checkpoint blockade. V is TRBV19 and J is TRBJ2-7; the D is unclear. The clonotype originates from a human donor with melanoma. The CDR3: CASSISQSYEQYF. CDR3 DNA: TGTGCCAGTAGTATCTCTCAGTCCTACGAGCAGTACTTC.